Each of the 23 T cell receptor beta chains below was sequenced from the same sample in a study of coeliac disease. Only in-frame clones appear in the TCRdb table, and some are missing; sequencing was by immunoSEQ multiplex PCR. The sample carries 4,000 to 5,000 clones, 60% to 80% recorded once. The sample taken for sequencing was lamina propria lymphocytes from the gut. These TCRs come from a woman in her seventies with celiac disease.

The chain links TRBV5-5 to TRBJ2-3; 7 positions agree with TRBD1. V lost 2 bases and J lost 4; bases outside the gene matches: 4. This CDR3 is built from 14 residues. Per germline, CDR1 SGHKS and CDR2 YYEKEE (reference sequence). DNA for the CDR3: TGTGCCAGCAGCTTTGAGGGGGCGGCAGATACGCAGTATTTT. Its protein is CASSFEGAADTQYF.

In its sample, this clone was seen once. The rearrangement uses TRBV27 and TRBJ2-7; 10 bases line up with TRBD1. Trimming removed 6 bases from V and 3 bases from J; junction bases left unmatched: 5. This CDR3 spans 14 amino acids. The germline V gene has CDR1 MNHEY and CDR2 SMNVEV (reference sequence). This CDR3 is CASRPGTGDYEQYF. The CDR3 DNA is TGTGCCAGCAGACCCGGGACAGGGGACTACGAGCAGTACTTC.

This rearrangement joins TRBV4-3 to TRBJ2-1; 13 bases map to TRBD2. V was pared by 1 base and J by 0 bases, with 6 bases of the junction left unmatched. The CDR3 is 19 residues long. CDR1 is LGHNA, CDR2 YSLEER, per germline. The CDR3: CASSQGTSGGRSSYNEQFF. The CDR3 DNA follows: TGCGCCAGCAGCCAAGGGACTAGCGGGGGTCGGAGCTCCTACAATGAGCAGTTCTTC.

Written as DNA, the CDR3 is TGCAGTGCTAGCCTACCCGATACGCAGTATTTT. Translation: CSASLPDTQYF. The chain combines TRBV20-1 with TRBJ2-3, with D uncertain. CDR1 and CDR2 from the germline V gene are DFQATT and SNEGSKA (reference sequence). The ends were cut back, 3 bases at V and 6 bases at J, with 7 bases in the middle. The CDR3 covers 11 residues.

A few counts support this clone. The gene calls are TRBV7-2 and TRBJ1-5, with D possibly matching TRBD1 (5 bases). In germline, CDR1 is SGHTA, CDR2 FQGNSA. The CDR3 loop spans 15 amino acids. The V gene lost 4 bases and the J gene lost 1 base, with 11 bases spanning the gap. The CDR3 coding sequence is TGTGCCAGCAGCTATAAGGGGATCAGCAATCAGCCCCAGCATTTT. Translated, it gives CASSYKGISNQPQHF.

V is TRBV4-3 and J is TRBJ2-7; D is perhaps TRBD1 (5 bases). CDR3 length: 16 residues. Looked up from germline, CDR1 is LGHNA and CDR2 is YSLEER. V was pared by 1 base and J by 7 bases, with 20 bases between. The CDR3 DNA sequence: TGCGCCAGCAGCCAAGCCCTCGGACAAGGGCCCTGGGAGCAGTACTTC. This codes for CASSQALGQGPWEQYF.

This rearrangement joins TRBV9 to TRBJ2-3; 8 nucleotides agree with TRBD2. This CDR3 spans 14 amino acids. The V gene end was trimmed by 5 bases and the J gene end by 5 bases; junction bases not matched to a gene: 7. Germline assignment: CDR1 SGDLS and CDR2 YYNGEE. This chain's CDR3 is CASSRSGKEDTQYF. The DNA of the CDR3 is TGTGCCAGCAGTCGTAGCGGGAAGGAAGATACGCAGTATTTT.

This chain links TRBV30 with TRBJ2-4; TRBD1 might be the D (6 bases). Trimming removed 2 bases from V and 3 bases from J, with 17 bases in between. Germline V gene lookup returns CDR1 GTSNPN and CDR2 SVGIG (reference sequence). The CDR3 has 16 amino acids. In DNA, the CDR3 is TGTGCCTGGAGTATTGTGGGGGCCCCTTTCAAAAACATTCAGTACTTC. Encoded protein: CAWSIVGAPFKNIQYF.

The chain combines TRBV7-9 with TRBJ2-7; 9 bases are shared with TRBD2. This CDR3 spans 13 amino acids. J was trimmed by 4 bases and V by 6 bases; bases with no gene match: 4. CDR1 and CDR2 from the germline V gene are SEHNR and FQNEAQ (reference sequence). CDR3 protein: CASSQAGGYEQYF. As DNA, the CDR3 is TGTGCCAGCAGTCAAGCGGGGGGTTACGAGCAGTACTTC.

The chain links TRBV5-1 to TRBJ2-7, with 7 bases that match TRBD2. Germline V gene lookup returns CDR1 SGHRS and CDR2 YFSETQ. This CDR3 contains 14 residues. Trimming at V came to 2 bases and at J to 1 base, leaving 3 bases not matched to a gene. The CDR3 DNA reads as TGCGCCAGCAGCTTAGGCGGGGGATCCTACGAGCAGTACTTC. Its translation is CASSLGGGSYEQYF.

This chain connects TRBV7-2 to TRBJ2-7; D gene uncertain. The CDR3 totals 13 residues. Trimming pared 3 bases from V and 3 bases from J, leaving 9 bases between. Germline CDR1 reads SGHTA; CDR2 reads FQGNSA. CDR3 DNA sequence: TGTGCCAGCAGCTTTTCCGAGTACTACGAGCAGTACTTC. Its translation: CASSFSEYYEQYF.

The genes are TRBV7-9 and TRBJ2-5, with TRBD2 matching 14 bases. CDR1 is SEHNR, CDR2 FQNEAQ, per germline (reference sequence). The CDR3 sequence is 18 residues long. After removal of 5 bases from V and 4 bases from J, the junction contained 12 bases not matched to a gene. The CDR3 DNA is TGTGCCAGCAGCCGGCCCGGACTAGCGGGGGGCGAACGAGAGACCCAGTACTTC. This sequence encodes CASSRPGLAGGERETQYF.

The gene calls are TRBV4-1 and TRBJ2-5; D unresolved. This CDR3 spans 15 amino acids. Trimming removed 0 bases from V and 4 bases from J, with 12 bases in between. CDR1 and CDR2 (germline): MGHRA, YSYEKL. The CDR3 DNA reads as TGCGCCAGCAGCCAAGATCTTAACCGGAGAGAGACCCAGTACTTC. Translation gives CASSQDLNRRETQYF.

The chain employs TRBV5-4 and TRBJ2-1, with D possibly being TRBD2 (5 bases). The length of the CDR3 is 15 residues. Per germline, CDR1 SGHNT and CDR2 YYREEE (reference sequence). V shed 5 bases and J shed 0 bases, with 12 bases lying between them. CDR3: CASRAGLPSYNEQFF. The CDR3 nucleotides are TGTGCCAGCAGAGCCGGACTCCCCTCCTACAATGAGCAGTTCTTC.

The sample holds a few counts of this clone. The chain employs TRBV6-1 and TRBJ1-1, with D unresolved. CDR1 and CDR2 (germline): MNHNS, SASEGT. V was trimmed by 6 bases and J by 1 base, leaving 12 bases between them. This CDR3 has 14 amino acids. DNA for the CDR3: TGTGCCAGCAGAGACTTTAGTAGGAACACTGAAGCTTTCTTT. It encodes CASRDFSRNTEAFF.

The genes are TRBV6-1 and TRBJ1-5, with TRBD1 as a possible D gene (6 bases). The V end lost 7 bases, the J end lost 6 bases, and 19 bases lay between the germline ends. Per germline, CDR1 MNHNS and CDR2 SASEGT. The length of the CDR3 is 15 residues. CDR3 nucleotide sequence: TGTGCCAGCAACCCATCAACAGGGTTTGGTCAGCCCCAGCATTTT. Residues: CASNPSTGFGQPQHF.

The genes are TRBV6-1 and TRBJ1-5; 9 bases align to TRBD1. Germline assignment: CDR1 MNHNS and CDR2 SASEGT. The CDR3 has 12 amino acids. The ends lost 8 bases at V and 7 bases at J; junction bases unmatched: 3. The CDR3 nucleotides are TGTGCCAGCCGGGACAGGGTACAGCCCCAGCATTTT. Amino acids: CASRDRVQPQHF.

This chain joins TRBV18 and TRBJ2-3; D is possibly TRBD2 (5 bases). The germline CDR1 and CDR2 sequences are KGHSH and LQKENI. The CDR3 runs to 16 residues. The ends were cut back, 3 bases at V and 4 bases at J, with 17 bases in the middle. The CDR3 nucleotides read TGTGCCAGCTCACCCGTACGCCAGGCCGGGGCAGATACGCAGTATTTT. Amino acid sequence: CASSPVRQAGADTQYF.

This CDR3 reads CASSLAGERMDEQFF. The DNA for the CDR3 is TGTGCCAGCAGTTTGGCGGGCGAAAGGATGGATGAGCAGTTCTTC. The V call is TRBV28, the J call TRBJ2-1; weak D call: TRBD2 (5 bases). Deletions cut 3 bases from V and 8 bases from J, with 17 bases between. The V gene's germline CDR1 is MDHEN and CDR2 SYDVKM. The CDR3 is made up of 15 amino acids.

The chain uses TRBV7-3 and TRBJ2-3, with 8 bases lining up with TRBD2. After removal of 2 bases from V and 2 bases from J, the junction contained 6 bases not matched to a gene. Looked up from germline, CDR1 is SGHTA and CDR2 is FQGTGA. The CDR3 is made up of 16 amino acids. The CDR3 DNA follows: TGTGCCAGCAGCTTAGTCGTAGCGGGGACCACAGATACGCAGTATTTT. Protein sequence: CASSLVVAGTTDTQYF.

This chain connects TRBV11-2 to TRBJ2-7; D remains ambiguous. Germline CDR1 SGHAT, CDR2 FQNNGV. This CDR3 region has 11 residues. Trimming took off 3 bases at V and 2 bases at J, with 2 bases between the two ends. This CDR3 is CASSFTYEQYF. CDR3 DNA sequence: TGTGCCAGCAGCTTCACCTACGAGCAGTACTTC. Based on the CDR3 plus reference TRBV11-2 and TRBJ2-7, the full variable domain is EAGVAQSPRYKIIEKRQSVAFWCNPISGHATLYWYQQILGQGPKLLIQFQNNGVVDDSQLPKDRFSAERLKGVDSTLKIQPAKLEDSAVYLCASSFTYEQYFGPGTRLTVT.

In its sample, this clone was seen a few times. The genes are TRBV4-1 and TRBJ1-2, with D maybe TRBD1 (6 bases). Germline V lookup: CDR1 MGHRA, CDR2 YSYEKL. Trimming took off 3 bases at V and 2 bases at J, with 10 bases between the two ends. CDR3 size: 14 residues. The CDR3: CASSQDSSNYGYTF. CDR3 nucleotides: TGCGCCAGCAGCCAGGACAGTTCCAACTATGGCTACACCTTC.

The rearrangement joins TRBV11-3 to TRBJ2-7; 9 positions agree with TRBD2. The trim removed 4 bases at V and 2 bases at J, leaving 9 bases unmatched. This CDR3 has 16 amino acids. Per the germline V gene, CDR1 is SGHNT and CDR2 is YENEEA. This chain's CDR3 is CASSSRSSGDPYEQYF. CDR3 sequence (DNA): TGTGCCAGCAGCTCCCGGTCTAGCGGGGACCCCTACGAGCAGTACTTC.